Each of the 5 T cell receptor beta chains below was sequenced from the same sample in a study of human T cells and chemical hapten exposure. As to time point: patch test 1, 2 weeks after DPC sensitization. Stated treatment: therapeutic diphenylcyclopropenone sensitization with weekly scalp DPC. TCRdb re-called the RACE reads with MiXCR, one entry per CDR3 protein. Counted here are around 100,000 distinct CDR3 sequences, 11% occurring once; the ten biggest clones make up under 4.5%. This material consisted of whole blood, taken in connection with sensitization to the hapten diphenylcyclopropenone (DPC). The receptors originated from a woman in her forties with alopecia areata. Some clones in this sample may be carry-over from other donors' samples.

This clonotype has at least ten counts. The gene calls are TRBV27 and TRBJ2-5; D uncertain. The CDR3 spans 16 residues. Per the germline V gene, CDR1 is MNHEY and CDR2 is SMNVEV (reference sequence). V was trimmed by 6 bases and J by 7 bases, leaving 24 bases between them. As DNA, the CDR3 is TGTGCCAGCAGCCCAAGGCCCGGCTTGGGCTATGGGACCCAGTACTTC. This codes for CASSPRPGLGYGTQYF.

This clonotype showed up many times. The rearrangement uses TRBV5-4 and TRBJ2-1; D is perhaps TRBD2 (6 bases). V gave up 4 bases and J gave up 6 bases, with 17 bases separating them. CDR3 size: 15 residues. Germline V CDR1 and CDR2: SGHNT, YYREEE (reference sequence). CDR3 sequence reads: CASSARRDTLNEQFF. CDR3 nucleotide sequence: TGTGCCAGCAGCGCCCGGCGGGATACACTCAATGAGCAGTTCTTC. Based on the CDR3 plus reference TRBV5-4 and TRBJ2-1, the full variable domain is ETGVTQSPTHLIKTRGQQVTLRCSSQSGHNTVSWYQQALGQGPQFIFQYYREEENGRGNFPPRFSGLQFPNYSSELNVNALELDDSALYLCASSARRDTLNEQFFGPGTRLTVL.

The CDR3 DNA reads as TGTGCCAGCAGCCAAGGGGGACAGGGACGCTACTTCTCCTACGAGCAGTACTTC. Translated: CASSQGGQGRYFSYEQYF. The chain is built from TRBV12-3 or TRBV12-4 and TRBJ2-7, with 9 bases lining up with TRBD1. CDR3 length: 18 amino acids. V lost 6 bases and J lost 0; bases outside the gene matches: 15.

This clonotype turned up a few times. This rearrangement joins TRBV28 to TRBJ2-1, with D possibly matching TRBD2 (5 bases). The CDR3 runs 11 residues. With 10 bases removed from V and 16 bases from J, the gap between germline ends came to 20 bases. Germline V gives CDR1 MDHEN, CDR2 SYDVKM. DNA for the CDR3: TGTGCCACCGTGTTCCGGGAAGGTCAATTCTTC. Protein sequence: CATVFREGQFF.

This clonotype was picked up one time. This rearrangement joins TRBV6-5 to TRBJ1-3; the D is unclear. V lost 0 bases and J 2 bases, leaving 11 bases between the germline ends. The CDR3 is made up of 16 amino acids. The germline V gene encodes CDR1 MNHEY and CDR2 SVGAGI. The DNA of the CDR3 is TGTGCCAGCAGTTACTCGATTAGGACGCCTGGAAACACCATATATTTT. It encodes CASSYSIRTPGNTIYF.